This T cell receptor (beta chain) was identified in a study of shared clonotypes between healthy human individuals. Whole-study findings and limits: Since donors were few, the genetic and exposure-history diversity represented was limited.

Assay used: immunoSEQ multiplex PCR; TCRdb lists only in-frame clones, some missing. The data hold 780,000 or so clones, with roughly 72% observed a single time. The germline V and J ends were trimmed by 5 bases and 9 bases, with 17 bases remaining between them. In germline, CDR1 is SEHNR, CDR2 FQNEAQ (reference sequence). The CDR3 totals 14 residues. Every donor was a Caucasian adult from Nashville, Tennessee. This clone was detected only a few times. The antigen is undetermined. The sample comprised memory CD4+ T cells sorted from blood. Specified subset: CD45RA-negative fraction. The chain links TRBV7-9 to TRBJ1-5, with unresolved D. This clonotype originated in a woman aged 30 to 39 in good health. CDR3 residues: CASSQGDGLRPQHF. The CDR3 nucleotides read TGTGCCAGCAGCCAAGGTGATGGGTTGCGGCCCCAGCATTTT.